Presented here are 22 T cell receptor beta chains from one specimen sequenced in a study of blood T cell repertoires in COVID-19. The assay was immunoSEQ multiplex PCR, and TCRdb's table has in-frame clones only and misses some. The sample shows roughly 250,000 clones, about 85% of them seen only once. Sequencing was carried out using peripheral blood. Source of these receptors: a man in his fifties or sixties who had recovered from COVID-19.

V usage is TRBV28 and J usage is TRBJ2-5; 7 bases are a match to TRBD2. Trimming took 1 base from V and 1 from J; bases not matched to a gene: 3. CDR1 is MDHEN, CDR2 SYDVKM, per germline. The CDR3 sequence is 15 residues long. This CDR3 is CASSLFLAAQETQYF. The CDR3 DNA is TGTGCCAGCAGTTTATTCCTAGCGGCCCAAGAGACCCAGTACTTC.

This clone came up once. The V gene is TRBV18, the J gene TRBJ2-1, with TRBD2 matching 14 bases. Germline assignment: CDR1 KGHSH and CDR2 LQKENI. V lost 3 bases, J lost 9 bases, and 7 bases stayed unmatched. This CDR3 is built from 16 residues. The DNA for the CDR3 is TGTGCCAGCTCACCGGGACTAGCGGGGGCCAGTTTTGAGCAGTTCTTC. Protein sequence: CASSPGLAGASFEQFF. Full variable domain (rest looked up from reference TRBV18 and TRBJ2-1): NAGVMQNPRHLVRRRGQEARLRCSPMKGHSHVYWYRQLPEEGLKFMVYLQKENIIDESGMPKERFSAEFPKEGPSILRIQQVVRGDSAAYFCASSPGLAGASFEQFFGPGTRLTVL.

The V call is TRBV6-1, the J call TRBJ1-2; D perhaps matches TRBD1 (6 bases). CDR1 is MNHNS and CDR2 is SASEGT in the germline V gene. V lost 1 base and J lost 4, with 16 bases in between. This CDR3 has 16 residues. The CDR3 here is CASSEERGKIAYGYTF. CDR3 nucleotide sequence: TGTGCCAGCAGTGAAGAGAGGGGGAAAATCGCCTATGGCTACACCTTC.

The rearrangement joins TRBV28 to TRBJ1-2, with D perhaps TRBD1 (5 bases). Germline V CDR1 and CDR2: MDHEN, SYDVKM. The V end was cut by 7 bases, the J end by 3 bases, with 21 bases between. The CDR3 extends over 16 amino acids. This chain's CDR3 is CASTPRPGGGDYGYTF. CDR3 nucleotide sequence: TGTGCCAGCACACCCAGGCCTGGGGGAGGGGACTATGGCTACACCTTC.

This clone was counted only a few times. The chain links TRBV13 to TRBJ1-1, with D maybe TRBD1 (6 bases). CDR3 size: 14 residues. Trimming removed 2 bases from V and 5 bases from J, with 12 bases in between. CDR1 and CDR2 from the germline V gene are PRHDT and FYEKMQ (reference sequence). DNA for the CDR3: TGTGCCAGCAGCTTAACAGGGAAGAGGACTGAAGCTTTCTTT. Its translation: CASSLTGKRTEAFF.

The chain has TRBV25-1 and TRBJ1-2; a weak D match, TRBD1 (5 bases). Germline V gene lookup returns CDR1 MGHDK and CDR2 SYGVNS. V lost 5 bases, J lost 0 bases, and 10 bases lay in between. This CDR3 has 14 residues. The chain's CDR3 is CASSSRTTNYGYTF. In DNA form, the CDR3 reads TGTGCCAGCAGTAGCCGGACAACTAACTATGGCTACACCTTC.

The chain uses TRBV21-1 and TRBJ2-2; TRBD1 reflects the table's D call only, with no check against the DNA. TRBV21-1 is assigned pseudogene status. CDR3 length: 15 amino acids. The CDR3 here is CASSKRSTGPGELFF. The CDR3 bases are TGTGCCAGCAGCAAACGGAGCACAGGCCCCGGGGAGCTGTTTTTT.

This rearrangement joins TRBV7-8 to TRBJ1-2; D is unresolved. The CDR3 extends over 14 amino acids. The V gene's germline CDR1 is SGHVS and CDR2 FQNEAQ. V was pared by 1 base and J by 4 bases, with 10 bases between. CDR3 loop: CASSLGGGSYGYTF. The CDR3 nucleotides read TGTGCCAGCAGCTTAGGAGGAGGGAGCTATGGCTACACCTTC.

The chain combines TRBV14 with TRBJ2-1, with TRBD1 as a possible D gene (6 bases). Per germline, CDR1 SGHDN and CDR2 FVKESK. The CDR3 is 14 residues long. With 3 bases removed from V and 6 bases from J, the gap between germline ends came to 12 bases. DNA for the CDR3: TGTGCCAGCAGCCAGCAGGGGCCGAGCAATGAGCAGTTCTTC. Protein sequence: CASSQQGPSNEQFF. The full variable domain, completed using reference TRBV14 and TRBJ2-1, is EAGVTQFPSHSVIEKGQTVTLRCDPISGHDNLYWYRRVMGKEIKFLLHFVKESKQDESGMPNNRFLAERTGGTYSTLKVQPAELEDSGVYFCASSQQGPSNEQFFGPGTRLTVL.

This chain connects TRBV20-1 to TRBJ1-6; TRBD1 agrees at 7 bases. Germline V gene sequence: CDR1 DFQATT, CDR2 SNEGSKA (reference sequence). V lost 3 bases, J lost 2 bases, and 7 bases stayed unmatched. This CDR3 contains 16 residues. CDR3 DNA: TGCAGTGCTAGTCTAACCGGGACAGCCTATAATTCACCCCTCCACTTT. Encoded protein: CSASLTGTAYNSPLHF.

This clone was seen only once. CDR3 in amino acids: CAWSPGTGVTEQFF. CDR3 sequence (DNA): TGTGCCTGGAGTCCCGGGACAGGGGTTACTGAGCAGTTCTTC. The rearrangement joins TRBV30 to TRBJ2-1; TRBD1 matches at 10 bases. This CDR3 comprises 14 residues. CDR1 is GTSNPN, CDR2 SVGIG, per germline (reference sequence). J lost 9 bases, V lost 2 bases, and 7 bases had no gene match.

The CDR3 spells CASSRGRGEKLFF. CDR3 nucleotide sequence: TGTGCCAGCAGTAGGGGGCGCGGTGAAAAACTGTTTTTT. V and J are TRBV6-5 and TRBJ1-4, with 7 bases fitting TRBD1. The CDR3 loop spans 13 amino acids. Germline CDR1 is MNHEY and CDR2 is SVGAGI. V trimming: 5 bases; J trimming: 7 bases; junction bases outside the gene matches: 4.

This chain connects TRBV5-6 to TRBJ1-3; TRBD1 aligns across 9 bases. The J segment lost 3 bases and the V segment lost 1 base, leaving 5 bases of the junction unmatched. Germline V gene sequence: CDR1 SGHDT, CDR2 YYEEEE. CDR3 length: 16 amino acids. In DNA, the CDR3 is TGTGCCAGCAGCTTGACGAACAGGGGGCTTGGAAACACCATATATTTT. This translates into CASSLTNRGLGNTIYF.

This clone was seen a few times. The chain combines TRBV5-5 with TRBJ1-1; TRBD1 matches at 8 bases. There are 17 residues in the CDR3. Germline-derived CDR1 and CDR2 are SGHKS and YYEKEE (reference sequence). The J segment lost 6 bases and the V segment lost 4 bases, leaving 17 bases of the junction unmatched. This chain's CDR3 is CASSGYRGGYVSAEAFF. In nucleotides, the CDR3 is TGTGCCAGCAGCGGCTACAGGGGGGGCTATGTATCGGCTGAAGCTTTCTTT.

The chain joins TRBV19 to TRBJ2-5; 10 positions agree with TRBD2. Trimming took 5 bases from V and 2 from J; bases not matched to a gene: 20. This CDR3 contains 20 residues. From germline, CDR1 is LNHDA and CDR2 SQIVND (reference sequence). The CDR3 is CASSQRGVRVTSGRQETQYF. The CDR3 bases are TGTGCCAGTAGTCAAAGGGGGGTCAGGGTGACTAGCGGGCGACAAGAGACCCAGTACTTC.

This chain uses TRBV25-1 with TRBJ2-5; TRBD1 aligns across 7 bases. This CDR3 region has 13 residues. Per the germline V gene, CDR1 is MGHDK and CDR2 is SYGVNS. Unmatched junction bases numbered 3, after V lost 6 bases and J lost 2 bases. In DNA form, the CDR3 reads TGTGCCAGCAGCCCGGGACAGCAAGAGACCCAGTACTTC. This encodes CASSPGQQETQYF.

This clone is a singleton in its sample. This chain connects TRBV3-1 (or the pseudogene TRBV3-2) to TRBJ1-2; D uncertain. CDR3 length: 11 residues. Germline V lookup: CDR1 LGHDT, CDR2 YNNKEL (reference sequence). With 4 bases removed from V and 5 bases from J, the gap between germline ends came to 5 bases. The CDR3 nucleotides read TGTGCCAGCAGCCTCCTTTATGGCTACACCTTC. This sequence encodes CASSLLYGYTF.

This sequence joins TRBV25-1 and TRBJ2-1; 9 bases map to TRBD1. CDR1 is MGHDK, CDR2 SYGVNS, per germline. The CDR3 contains 16 residues. Losses at the gene ends were 5 bases for V and 0 bases for J; bases not matched to a gene: 5. CDR3 residues: CASSITGGGSYNEQFF. The CDR3 nucleotides are TGTGCCAGCAGTATAACAGGGGGCGGCTCCTACAATGAGCAGTTCTTC.

The chain joins TRBV23-1 to TRBJ1-6; weak D call: TRBD1 (6 bases). TRBV23-1 is an ORF for which the function is uncertain. Trimming pared 6 bases from V and 6 bases from J, leaving 30 bases between. The CDR3 consists of 20 residues. The CDR3 spells CASSPPNRDTLTVGNSPLHF. The CDR3, as DNA: TGCGCCAGCAGCCCCCCTAACCGGGACACTCTTACGGTAGGTAATTCACCCCTCCACTTT.

The chain's CDR3 is CASSYATSGYGYTF. For the CDR3, the DNA is TGTGCCAGCAGTTATGCCACGTCGGGCTATGGCTACACCTTC. The gene calls are TRBV6-5 and TRBJ1-2; no clear D gene. Germline-derived CDR1 and CDR2 are MNHEY and SVGAGI. The CDR3 is made up of 14 amino acids. V lost 3 bases, J lost 4 bases, and 12 bases lay in between.

This sequence joins TRBV11-2 and TRBJ1-4, with D uncertain. The CDR3 is made up of 15 amino acids. V lost 2 bases, J lost 3 bases, and 10 bases lay in between. In germline, CDR1 is SGHAT, CDR2 FQNNGV. CDR3 sequence reads: CASSLPTRSNEKLFF. The CDR3 nucleotides read TGTGCCAGCAGCTTACCGACTCGTTCTAATGAAAAACTGTTTTTT. The whole variable domain, remainder taken from reference TRBV11-2 and TRBJ1-4, is EAGVAQSPRYKIIEKRQSVAFWCNPISGHATLYWYQQILGQGPKLLIQFQNNGVVDDSQLPKDRFSAERLKGVDSTLKIQPAKLEDSAVYLCASSLPTRSNEKLFFGSGTQLSVL.

J is TRBJ1-2 and V is TRBV9; 7 nucleotides align to TRBD1. This CDR3 is 13 amino acids long. The V segment lost 1 base and the J segment 8 bases; nucleotides outside the gene matches: 5. Per germline, CDR1 SGDLS and CDR2 YYNGEE. The CDR3 reads CASSVSAGGGYTF. CDR3 coding DNA: TGTGCCAGCAGCGTATCGGCAGGGGGAGGCTACACCTTC.